The next 14 T cell receptor beta chains were all read from a single sample in a study of T cells after yellow fever vaccination (dated by TCRdb to the late 2010s). Receptor amplification or capture employed 5' RACE. These reads were obtained on an Illumina NovaSeq 6000. The public sequencing data were trimmed at Q25 with fastp and processed into clonotypes with MiXCR by TCRdb, which kept only in-frame beta chains. A single entry per CDR3 protein holds the most common genes and DNA from its merged rows. In all, the sample holds approximately 160,000 distinct CDR3 sequences, and about a tenth of those were seen once. The ten largest clones take up about 40% of the sample. The sample's treatment or condition label, in plain terms: live attenuated yellow fever vaccine strain. The sequencing used CD8+ T cells sorted from PBMCs, collected 45 days after the yellow fever booster vaccination. Receptors originate from a man between 18 and 35 years old who received the YFV17D yellow fever vaccine.

The chain uses TRBV4-3 and TRBJ2-1; 8 bases are a match to TRBD2. V dropped 1 base and J dropped 7; count of bases not matched to a gene: 3. From germline, CDR1 is LGHNA and CDR2 YSLEER. The CDR3 runs to 14 residues. Here the CDR3 reads CASSQAGGLNEQFF. The DNA of the CDR3 is TGCGCCAGCAGCCAAGCGGGGGGGTTGAATGAGCAGTTCTTC.

The chain links TRBV29-1 to TRBJ2-2; no reliable D call. The germline gives CDR1 SQVTM, CDR2 ANQGSEA. V was trimmed by 6 bases and J by 0 bases, leaving 8 bases between them. The CDR3 has 13 amino acids. The CDR3 spells CSVVIPNTGELFF. The CDR3 region has the DNA TGCAGCGTCGTGATACCGAACACCGGGGAGCTGTTTTTT.

The V gene is TRBV6-5, the J gene TRBJ2-7; maybe TRBD1 (5 bases). V lost 6 bases and J lost 7, with 22 bases in between. The germline CDR1 and CDR2 sequences are MNHEY and SVGAGI. The CDR3 totals 15 residues. This CDR3 is CASSPLITGVGEQYF. CDR3 nucleotides: TGTGCCAGCAGCCCCCTAATCACAGGAGTTGGGGAGCAGTACTTC.

This sequence joins TRBV29-1 and TRBJ2-1; D may be TRBD1 (5 bases). The CDR3 is 9 amino acids. Germline lookup yields CDR1 SQVTM and CDR2 ANQGSEA. Trimming left V 3 bases short and J 14 bases short, with 8 bases between. CDR3 sequence: CSVDRVEFF. In DNA form, the CDR3 reads TGCAGCGTTGACAGGGTCGAGTTCTTC.

This clonotype was found a few times. V usage is TRBV7-6 and J usage is TRBJ2-3; D perhaps matches TRBD2 (6 bases). Trimming left V 6 bases short and J 0 bases short, with 16 bases between. This CDR3 region has 16 residues. The V gene's germline CDR1 is SGHVS and CDR2 FNYEAQ. In nucleotides, the CDR3 is TGTGCCAGCAGTCGCAGCGCACTAGCTAGCACAGATACGCAGTATTTT. It is translated as CASSRSALASTDTQYF. The full variable domain, with the rest looked up from reference TRBV7-6 and TRBJ2-3, is GAGVSQSPRYKVTKRGQDVALRCDPISGHVSLYWYRQALGQGPEFLTYFNYEAQQDKSGLPNDRFSAERPEGSISTLTIQRTEQRDSAMYRCASSRSALASTDTQYFGPGTRLTVL.

The gene calls are TRBV6-5 and TRBJ2-5; 9 bases are shared with TRBD2. Germline CDR1 is MNHEY and CDR2 is SVGAGI. V shed 0 bases, J shed 5 bases, and the junction held 1 base outside the gene matches. This CDR3 is 14 amino acids long. The CDR3 sequence: CASSYSRGGETQYF. The CDR3 nucleotides are TGTGCCAGCAGTTACTCGCGGGGGGGGGAGACCCAGTACTTC.

There are a few counts of this clonotype. The J gene is TRBJ1-5, the V gene TRBV6-6, with D unclear. Germline values: CDR1 MNHNY, CDR2 SVGAGI (reference sequence). The CDR3 length is 14 residues. With 4 bases removed from V and 5 bases from J, the gap between germline ends came to 12 bases. CDR3 sequence reads: CASSSAGRDQPQHF. The CDR3 nucleotides read TGTGCCAGCAGTTCGGCAGGAAGGGATCAGCCCCAGCATTTT.

The chain links TRBV5-1 to TRBJ1-2; D ambiguous. CDR1 and CDR2 (germline): SGHRS, YFSETQ. V was clipped by 1 base and J by 4 bases, with 8 bases between them. CDR3 length: 13 amino acids. CDR3 amino acids: CASSLLLLYGYTF. The CDR3 DNA reads as TGCGCCAGCAGCTTGTTACTGCTCTATGGCTACACCTTC. Full variable domain (rest looked up from reference TRBV5-1 and TRBJ1-2): KAGVTQTPRYLIKTRGQQVTLSCSPISGHRSVSWYQQTPGQGLQFLFEYFSETQRNKGNFPGRFSGRQFSNSRSEMNVSTLELGDSALYLCASSLLLLYGYTFGSGTRLTVV.

The J gene is TRBJ2-1, the V gene TRBV2, with D tentatively TRBD1 (6 bases). The CDR3 is 13 amino acids. The V gene's germline CDR1 is SNHLY and CDR2 FYNNEI. Deletions cut 11 bases from V and 3 bases from J, with 14 bases between. CDR3 amino acids: CAFRGRGYNEQFF. The CDR3 coding sequence is TGTGCCTTCAGGGGCAGGGGCTACAATGAGCAGTTCTTC.

The DNA of the CDR3 is TGTGCCAGCAGTGAACCACCTTTCCTGGACAGGGGGCGATGGGAGCAGTACTTC. Its translation: CASSEPPFLDRGRWEQYF. This chain uses TRBV25-1 with TRBJ2-7, with 11 bases matching TRBD1. Trimming removed 2 bases from V and 7 bases from J; junction bases left unmatched: 16. The CDR3 has 18 amino acids. Germline loops: CDR1 MGHDK, CDR2 SYGVNS.

This chain joins TRBV14 and TRBJ1-2; D ambiguous. The CDR3 loop spans 16 amino acids. Trimming shortened V by 4 bases and J by 7 bases, and 22 bases separated the two germline ends. Per the germline V gene, CDR1 is SGHDN and CDR2 is FVKESK. CDR3 loop: CASSPHWTSLGFGYTF. The CDR3, as DNA: TGTGCCAGCAGCCCTCACTGGACCTCCCTTGGTTTTGGCTACACCTTC.

In its sample, this clonotype was seen a few times. The V gene is TRBV7-2, the J gene TRBJ1-2; D call uncertain. The CDR3 consists of 14 residues. The germline V gene encodes CDR1 SGHTA and CDR2 FQGNSA. Trimming removed 3 bases at V and 7 bases at J, with 15 bases between. CDR3 loop: CASSLDGVSFGYTF. CDR3 bases: TGTGCCAGCAGCTTGGACGGAGTCTCCTTTGGCTACACCTTC.

The CDR3 sequence: CASSQGIGGGTDTQYF. CDR3 sequence (DNA): TGTGCCAGCAGCCAAGGGATAGGCGGGGGCACAGATACGCAGTATTTT. The chain joins TRBV3-1 to TRBJ2-3; a possible D gene is TRBD2 (6 bases). V was pared by 1 base and J by 1 base, with 12 bases between. The CDR3 covers 16 residues. Germline loops: CDR1 LGHDT, CDR2 YNNKEL (reference sequence).

This clonotype was seen a few times. The chain recombines TRBV20-1 with TRBJ1-5, with unresolved D. The germline CDR1 and CDR2 sequences are DFQATT and SNEGSKA (reference sequence). V lost 5 bases and J 3 bases, leaving 8 bases between the germline ends. This CDR3 has 12 amino acids. CDR3 protein: CSAAGYNQPQHF. The CDR3 nucleotides are TGCAGTGCTGCAGGTTACAATCAGCCCCAGCATTTT.